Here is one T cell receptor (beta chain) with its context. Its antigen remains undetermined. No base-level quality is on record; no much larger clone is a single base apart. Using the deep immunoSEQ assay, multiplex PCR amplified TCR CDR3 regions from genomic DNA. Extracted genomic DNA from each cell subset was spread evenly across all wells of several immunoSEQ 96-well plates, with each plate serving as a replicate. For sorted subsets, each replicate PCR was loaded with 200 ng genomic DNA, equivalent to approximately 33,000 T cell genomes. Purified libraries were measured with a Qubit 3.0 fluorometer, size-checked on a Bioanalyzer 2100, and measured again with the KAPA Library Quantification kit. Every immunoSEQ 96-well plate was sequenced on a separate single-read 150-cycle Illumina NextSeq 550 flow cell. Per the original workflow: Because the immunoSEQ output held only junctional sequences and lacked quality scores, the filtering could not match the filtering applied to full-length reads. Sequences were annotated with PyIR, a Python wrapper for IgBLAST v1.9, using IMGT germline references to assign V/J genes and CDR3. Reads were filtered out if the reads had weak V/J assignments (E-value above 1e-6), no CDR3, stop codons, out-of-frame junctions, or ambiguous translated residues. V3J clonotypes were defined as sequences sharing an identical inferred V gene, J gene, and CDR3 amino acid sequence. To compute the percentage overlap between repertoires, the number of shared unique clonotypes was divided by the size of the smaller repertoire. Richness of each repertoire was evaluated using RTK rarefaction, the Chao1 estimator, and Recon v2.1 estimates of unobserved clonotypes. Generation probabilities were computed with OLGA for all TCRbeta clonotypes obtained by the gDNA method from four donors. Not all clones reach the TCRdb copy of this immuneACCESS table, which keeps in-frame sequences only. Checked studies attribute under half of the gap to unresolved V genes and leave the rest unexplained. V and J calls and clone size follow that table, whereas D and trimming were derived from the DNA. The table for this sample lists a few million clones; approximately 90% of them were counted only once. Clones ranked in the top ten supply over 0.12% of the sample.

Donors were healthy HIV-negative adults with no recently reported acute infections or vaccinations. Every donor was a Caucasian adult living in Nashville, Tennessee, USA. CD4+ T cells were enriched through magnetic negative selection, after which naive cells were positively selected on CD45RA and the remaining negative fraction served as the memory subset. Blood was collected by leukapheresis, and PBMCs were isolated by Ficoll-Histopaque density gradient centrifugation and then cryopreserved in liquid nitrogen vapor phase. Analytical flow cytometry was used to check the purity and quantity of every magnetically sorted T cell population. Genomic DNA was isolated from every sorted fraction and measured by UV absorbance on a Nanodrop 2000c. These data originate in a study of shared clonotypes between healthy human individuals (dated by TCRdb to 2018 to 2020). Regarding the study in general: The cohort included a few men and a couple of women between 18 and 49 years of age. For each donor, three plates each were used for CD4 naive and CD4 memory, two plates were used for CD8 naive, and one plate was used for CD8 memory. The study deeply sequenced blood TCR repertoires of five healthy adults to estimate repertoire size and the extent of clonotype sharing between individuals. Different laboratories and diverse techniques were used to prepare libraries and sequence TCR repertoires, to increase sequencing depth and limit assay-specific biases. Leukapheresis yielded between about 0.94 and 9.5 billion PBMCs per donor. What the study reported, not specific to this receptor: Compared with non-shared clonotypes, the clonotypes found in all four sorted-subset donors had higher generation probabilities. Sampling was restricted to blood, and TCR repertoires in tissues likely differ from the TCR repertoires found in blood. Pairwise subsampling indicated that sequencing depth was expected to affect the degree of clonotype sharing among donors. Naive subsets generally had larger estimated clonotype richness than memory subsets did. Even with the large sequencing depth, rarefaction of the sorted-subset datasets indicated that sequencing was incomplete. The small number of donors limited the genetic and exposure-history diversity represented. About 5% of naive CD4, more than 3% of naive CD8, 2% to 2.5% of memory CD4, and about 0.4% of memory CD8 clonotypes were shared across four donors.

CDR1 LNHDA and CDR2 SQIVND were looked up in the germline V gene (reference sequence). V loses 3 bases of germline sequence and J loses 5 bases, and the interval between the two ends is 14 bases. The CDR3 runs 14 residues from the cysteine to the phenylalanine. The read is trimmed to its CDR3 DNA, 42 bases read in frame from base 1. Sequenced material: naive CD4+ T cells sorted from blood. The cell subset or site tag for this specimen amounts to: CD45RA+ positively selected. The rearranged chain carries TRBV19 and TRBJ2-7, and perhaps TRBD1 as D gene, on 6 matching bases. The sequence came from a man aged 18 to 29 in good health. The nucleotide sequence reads TGTGCCAGTAGTATCGTTGGGGGCTTGAACGAGCAGTACTTC. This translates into CASSIVGGLNEQYF.